Given below is one T cell receptor (beta chain) in context. The antigen is unknown. A universal primer site came from template switching; cDNA carried unique molecular identifiers. TCRdb reanalysed the 5' RACE reads using MiXCR and keeps one entry per CDR3 protein. The sample comprises 260,000 or so distinct CDR3 sequences, approximately 7.3% of which are singletons, and over 5% rests with the top ten. With 1 base clipped from V and 2 bases from J, the junction kept 1 base outside the gene matches. This CDR3 contains 14 residues. The germline V gene has CDR1 DFQATT and CDR2 SNEGSKA (reference sequence). The sample comes from a study of identical twins. Study results and limitations: Less excess twin sharing appeared in beta out-of-frame sequences.

The same specimen was also included in a second study, on yellow fever vaccine responses in identical twins.

This rearrangement joins TRBV20-1 to TRBJ2-7; 11 nucleotides match TRBD1. This receptor was identified in a young woman in good health. Sequencing was done on a sample of CD8+ T cells sorted from blood. CDR3: CSARGTGGTYEQYF. The CDR3 DNA follows: TGCAGTGCTAGAGGGACAGGGGGCACCTACGAGCAGTACTTC.